One sample yielded the 22 T cell receptor beta chains listed below, sequenced in a study of T cell responses to AZD1222 COVID-19 vaccine. Profiled with immunoSEQ multiplex PCR; TCRdb holds only in-frame clones, not every one. The sample shows about 180,000 clones, 94% of them seen only once. The specimen comprised peripheral blood, sampled 28 days after the second AZD1222 dose. Receptors originate from an adult who received the AZD1222 COVID-19 vaccine.

The chain is built from TRBV11-2 and TRBJ1-6; the D is unclear. Germline-derived CDR1 and CDR2 are SGHAT and FQNNGV. With 4 bases removed from V and 11 bases from J, the gap between germline ends came to 18 bases. CDR3 length equals 15 residues. As DNA, the CDR3 is TGTGCCAGCAGCTCCCGGACCTTTAACGGTCCACCCCTCCACTTT. It specifies CASSSRTFNGPPLHF.

The chain uses TRBV6-5 and TRBJ1-2; TRBD1 is a possible D gene (5 bases). The CDR3 length is 12 residues. The germline gives CDR1 MNHEY, CDR2 SVGAGI. Trimming shortened V by 5 bases and J by 2 bases, and 6 bases separated the two germline ends. The CDR3 region has the DNA TGTGCCAGCAGTCCAGGGAACTATGGCTACACCTTC. Translated: CASSPGNYGYTF.

This chain joins TRBV7-8 and TRBJ1-3; D not certain. V lost 2 bases and J 0 bases, leaving 14 bases between the germline ends. The V gene's germline CDR1 is SGHVS and CDR2 FQNEAQ. The CDR3 is made up of 17 amino acids. The chain's CDR3 is CASSLNYETVSGNTIYF. Written as DNA, the CDR3 is TGTGCCAGCAGCTTAAATTATGAGACGGTCTCTGGAAACACCATATATTTT.

The rearrangement links TRBV28 to TRBJ1-6; D remains unclear. CDR3 size: 12 residues. Germline V gene data show CDR1 as MDHEN and CDR2 as SYDVKM. V was shortened by 8 bases and J by 7 bases, with 9 bases between the two germline ends. The CDR3, as DNA: TGTGCCAGCCGGTCCGGAAATTCACCCCTCCACTTT. This gives the protein CASRSGNSPLHF.

This chain uses TRBV6-5 with TRBJ1-5; D is possibly TRBD1 (5 bases). This CDR3 comprises 14 residues. The V gene lost 7 bases and the J gene lost 0 bases, with 10 bases spanning the gap. Germline CDR1 reads MNHEY; CDR2 reads SVGAGI. The CDR3 coding sequence is TGTGCCAGCACGGGGCTAAATAGCAATCAGCCCCAGCATTTT. Residues: CASTGLNSNQPQHF.

The chain combines TRBV6-2 or TRBV6-3 with TRBJ1-2; D is undetermined. The CDR3 is made up of 18 amino acids. Germline V CDR1 and CDR2: MNHEY, SVGEGT. V was shortened by 5 bases and J by 1 base, with 23 bases between the two germline ends. The CDR3 loop reads CASSPATPTRIGNYGYTF. CDR3 in DNA: TGTGCCAGCAGTCCAGCCACTCCAACCCGGATTGGTAACTATGGCTACACCTTC.

J is TRBJ1-1 and V is TRBV30, with D unresolved. The germline V gene has CDR1 GTSNPN and CDR2 SVGIG (reference sequence). This CDR3 comprises 12 residues. V gave up 4 bases and J gave up 3 bases, with 9 bases separating them. The CDR3 spells CAWNFLDTEAFF. CDR3 DNA sequence: TGTGCCTGGAATTTCTTGGACACTGAAGCTTTCTTT.

The chain carries TRBV7-2 and TRBJ2-1; D is unresolved. V lost 4 bases and J 5 bases, leaving 12 bases between the germline ends. Germline CDR1 is SGHTA and CDR2 is FQGNSA. The CDR3 totals 14 residues. CDR3 region: CASSYTTDNNEQFF. As DNA, the CDR3 is TGTGCCAGCAGCTACACGACCGACAACAATGAGCAGTTCTTC.

V is TRBV27 and J is TRBJ2-4; no definite D call. CDR1 is MNHEY and CDR2 is SMNVEV in the germline V gene (reference sequence). This CDR3 has 13 residues. V lost 5 bases to trimming and J lost 3 bases, with 8 bases between them. In nucleotides, the CDR3 is TGTGCCAGCAGTCCTCTAGTCAAAAACATTCAGTACTTC. It is translated as CASSPLVKNIQYF.

The chain links TRBV6-6 to TRBJ2-7; possibly TRBD2 for D (5 bases). V was trimmed by 0 bases and J by 4 bases, leaving 10 bases between them. The CDR3 sequence is 14 residues long. The germline CDR1 and CDR2 sequences are MNHNY and SVGAGI (reference sequence). CDR3 in DNA: TGTGCCAGCAGTTACTCTGAGGGCCAATACGAGCAGTACTTC. This translates into CASSYSEGQYEQYF.

The chain recombines TRBV19 with TRBJ2-2; D is tentatively TRBD1 or TRBD2 (5 bases each). The germline V and J ends were trimmed by 3 bases and 6 bases, with 23 bases remaining between them. The CDR3 consists of 18 residues. Per the germline V gene, CDR1 is LNHDA and CDR2 is SQIVND (reference sequence). The CDR3 DNA reads as TGTGCCAGTAGTATTCTAGTGGGGGATCCAAGGAAGGCCGGGGAGCTGTTTTTT. Its protein product is CASSILVGDPRKAGELFF.

V and J are TRBV3-1 (or the pseudogene TRBV3-2) and TRBJ2-3; tentatively, D is TRBD1 (5 bases). Germline CDR1 LGHDT, CDR2 YNNKEL (reference sequence). The CDR3 runs to 15 residues. V was cut by 2 bases and J by 0 bases, with 9 bases left in between. The CDR3 sequence is CASSQSRASTDTQYF. For the CDR3, the DNA is TGTGCCAGCAGCCAATCCAGGGCCAGCACAGATACGCAGTATTTT.

V usage is TRBV3-1 (or the pseudogene TRBV3-2) and J usage is TRBJ1-1; 11 nucleotides match TRBD1. This CDR3 has 18 residues. Per germline, CDR1 LGHDT and CDR2 YNNKEL (reference sequence). After removal of 0 bases from V and 0 bases from J, the junction contained 6 bases not matched to a gene. The CDR3 loop reads CASSQDPPGQGVNTEAFF. In DNA, the CDR3 is TGTGCCAGCAGCCAAGATCCCCCGGGACAGGGGGTGAACACTGAAGCTTTCTTT.

CDR3 residues: CASSIPPGNTEAFF. The CDR3 DNA sequence: TGTGCCAGTAGTATACCTCCTGGCAACACTGAAGCTTTCTTT. This chain connects TRBV19 to TRBJ1-1; D not resolved. In germline, CDR1 is LNHDA, CDR2 SQIVND (reference sequence). The CDR3 runs 14 residues. Deletions cut 2 bases from V and 2 bases from J, with 9 bases between. The variable domain in full, with the rest retrieved from reference TRBV19 and TRBJ1-1, is DGGITQSPKYLFRKEGQNVTLSCEQNLNHDAMYWYRQDPGQGLRLIYYSQIVNDFQKGDIAEGYSVSREKKESFPLTVTSAQKNPTAFYLCASSIPPGNTEAFFGQGTRLTVV.

The rearrangement joins TRBV28 to TRBJ1-4; 7 bases are shared with TRBD1. The CDR3 is 15 residues long. J lost 3 bases, V lost 7 bases, and 8 bases had no gene match. CDR1 is MDHEN and CDR2 is SYDVKM in the germline V gene. This CDR3 is CASTRRQGPNEKLFF. CDR3 bases: TGTGCCAGCACCCGACGACAGGGACCTAATGAAAAACTGTTTTTT.

The chain recombines TRBV19 with TRBJ2-3; no definite D call. The germline V and J ends were trimmed by 6 bases and 0 bases, with 7 bases remaining between them. The CDR3 consists of 13 residues. Germline V gene sequence: CDR1 LNHDA, CDR2 SQIVND (reference sequence). CDR3 DNA: TGTGCCAGTAGGTCCCGGAGCACAGATACGCAGTATTTT. Translating gives CASRSRSTDTQYF.

This chain links TRBV2 with TRBJ2-1; 13 bases are shared with TRBD2. The length of the CDR3 is 14 residues. V trimming: 8 bases; J trimming: 7 bases; junction bases outside the gene matches: 5. CDR1 is SNHLY and CDR2 is FYNNEI in the germline V gene. In DNA form, the CDR3 reads TGTGCCAGCGTACTAGCGGGAGGGCCGAATGAGCAGTTCTTC. Protein sequence: CASVLAGGPNEQFF.

This rearrangement joins TRBV5-1 to TRBJ1-6; 9 positions agree with TRBD1. V gave up 4 bases and J gave up 5 bases; unmatched junction bases: 4. CDR3 size: 15 residues. CDR1 SGHRS and CDR2 YFSETQ come from the germline V gene. CDR3: CASSQRTGDNSPLHF. CDR3 DNA sequence: TGCGCCAGCAGCCAACGGACAGGGGATAATTCACCCCTCCACTTT.

The chain carries TRBV5-1 and TRBJ1-3; 7 bases map to TRBD1. The V segment lost 4 bases and the J segment 2 bases; nucleotides outside the gene matches: 9. Germline V gene sequence: CDR1 SGHRS, CDR2 YFSETQ. This CDR3 has 16 amino acids. The CDR3 DNA sequence: TGCGCCAGCAGCCCACTGACAGGGCCAACTGGAAACACCATATATTTT. It encodes CASSPLTGPTGNTIYF.

The genes are TRBV6-5 and TRBJ1-5; TRBD1 agrees at 7 bases. With V trimmed by 8 bases and J by 3 bases, 7 bases remained unmatched. The CDR3 totals 14 residues. Germline V gene data show CDR1 as MNHEY and CDR2 as SVGAGI. The CDR3, as DNA: TGTGCCAGCGGGGGACAGTTGAACAATCAGCCCCAGCATTTT. This translates into CASGGQLNNQPQHF.

The chain recombines TRBV4-1 with TRBJ2-1; possibly TRBD2 for D (6 bases). Germline lookup yields CDR1 MGHRA and CDR2 YSYEKL. The germline V and J ends were trimmed by 6 bases and 4 bases, with 25 bases remaining between them. This CDR3 region has 18 residues. CDR3 amino acids: CASRLAAYSAPSYNEQFF. The CDR3 nucleotides read TGCGCCAGCAGACTAGCCGCCTATTCAGCCCCCTCTTACAATGAGCAGTTCTTC.

V is TRBV7-9 and J is TRBJ1-4; TRBD1 agrees at 7 bases. The germline CDR1 and CDR2 sequences are SEHNR and FQNEAQ (reference sequence). The length of the CDR3 is 17 residues. V lost 5 bases to trimming and J lost 7 bases; unmatched junction nucleotides: 16. DNA of the CDR3: TGTGCCAGCAGCCCTCCTCCTCTTGGCAGGGGGGGTGAAAAACTGTTTTTT. It encodes CASSPPPLGRGGEKLFF.